The 3 T cell receptor beta chains in this list originate from one sample, sequenced in a study of blood T cell repertoires in COVID-19. Only in-frame clones appear in the TCRdb table, and some are missing; sequencing was by immunoSEQ multiplex PCR. The table lists about 170,000 clones, around four fifths of them singletons. The sequencing input was peripheral blood. These receptors all come from a woman in her seventies who had recovered from COVID-19.

This chain links TRBV6-6 with TRBJ1-2, with D uncertain. Germline V CDR1 and CDR2: MNHNY, SVGAGI (reference sequence). Trimming took off 0 bases at V and 0 bases at J, with 11 bases between the two ends. This CDR3 has 16 amino acids. CDR3 sequence (DNA): TGTGCCAGCAGTTACTCGGCAGGACTAACTAACTATGGCTACACCTTC. Protein: CASSYSAGLTNYGYTF.

CDR3: CASSQGKGQEGNTIYF. Written as DNA, the CDR3 is TGTGCCAGCAGCCAAGGGAAGGGACAGGAGGGAAACACCATATATTTT. V usage is TRBV4-2 and J usage is TRBJ1-3; 8 nucleotides agree with TRBD1. The CDR3 covers 16 residues. Germline loops: CDR1 LGHNA, CDR2 YNFKEQ. V shed 1 base and J 4 bases; nucleotides not matched to a gene: 6.

Concerning this clone: Germline is not matched at one junction end, which may reflect a read error. The chain joins TRBV7-7 to TRBJ2-5; the D is unclear. The CDR3 sequence is 12 residues long. Germline V CDR1 and CDR2: SSHAT, FNYEAQ (reference sequence). The CDR3 is CASSLVGETQYF. Here the CDR3 DNA reads TGTGCTAGCAGCTTAGTCGGTGAGACCCAGTACTTC.